This T cell receptor (beta chain) was documented in a study of vaccination effects on CD4 cells after COVID-19. About the study: Following the second dose by a median of 72 days, the post-vaccine samples were obtained.

Following 10 days of culture, CD4+ T cells were isolated. Participants were vaccinated with two doses of either the BNT162b2 or mRNA-1273 vaccine. Vaccinated recipients, who were negative for nucleocapsid antibodies, had no history of SARS-CoV-2 infection. After removal of 3 bases from V and 8 bases from J, the junction contained 7 bases not matched to a gene. There are 15 residues in the CDR3. Germline CDR1 is PRHDT and CDR2 is FYEKMQ (reference sequence). Study-level findings and limits: Vaccine-induced clones in healthy vaccinees cross-reacted with common cold coronaviruses in only 1 of 255 cases.

Clones were sequenced by immunoSEQ multiplex PCR, and TCRdb holds only the in-frame ones, with some missing. The data hold about 47,000 clones, with around 70% observed a single time. A note on this clone: The antigen remains unidentified.

This chain uses TRBV13 with TRBJ1-2, with TRBD1 matching 12 bases. The sequence was obtained from a human donor who received a COVID-19 vaccine. The input for sequencing was CD4+ T cells from PBMCs cultured without peptide, taken after COVID-19 vaccination. CDR3 bases: TGTGCCAGCAGCTTCCGGGACAGGGGGCTAAAGGGCTACACCTTC. Protein sequence: CASSFRDRGLKGYTF.